These 10 T cell receptor beta chains originate from one sample sequenced in a study of T cells in tumors after PD-1 blockade. Some clones are missing from TCRdb's copy, which holds only in-frame ones; the method was immunoSEQ multiplex PCR. This table has just under 65,000 clones, around 74% appearing once. The sample here was PBMCs, taken after anti-PD-1 treatment. These receptors came from a human donor with basal cell carcinoma.

The CDR3 here is CASRKESYEQYF. CDR3 coding DNA: TGTGCCAGCAGAAAGGAGTCCTACGAGCAGTACTTC. The genes are TRBV6-6 and TRBJ2-7; D unresolved. Trimming stripped 6 bases from V and 1 base from J, with 7 bases between. Germline V gene data show CDR1 as MNHNY and CDR2 as SVGAGI (reference sequence). The CDR3 runs 12 residues.

The rearrangement links TRBV6-5 to TRBJ1-6; no firm D call. The CDR3 sequence is 16 residues long. Germline CDR1 reads MNHEY; CDR2 reads SVGAGI. Trimming left V 2 bases short and J 1 base short, with 9 bases between. The CDR3 bases are TGTGCCAGCAGTTACAGCGGGGAATCCTATAATTCACCCCTCCACTTT. Its translation: CASSYSGESYNSPLHF.

With respect to this clone: The junction and the germline gene differ at one end; a read error may be behind it. This chain links TRBV4-1 with TRBJ2-2; D tentatively fits TRBD1 or TRBD2 (6 bases each). Germline V gives CDR1 MGHRA, CDR2 YSYEKL. The CDR3 runs to 15 residues. Written as DNA, the CDR3 is TGCGCCAGCAGCCAAGAAAGGGGGAGGAACCGGGGAGCTGTTTTT. Encoded protein: CASSQERGRNRGAVF.

This clone appeared a few times. V usage is TRBV13 and J usage is TRBJ2-7; D gene ambiguous. Germline CDR1 PRHDT, CDR2 FYEKMQ (reference sequence). There are 12 residues in the CDR3. V was pared by 6 bases and J by 5 bases, with 11 bases between. CDR3 DNA sequence: TGTGCCAGCAGTGACACCAGAGACGAGCAGTACTTC. Protein product: CASSDTRDEQYF.

The rearrangement links TRBV10-3 to TRBJ2-3, with 7 bases aligning to TRBD2. CDR1 is ENHRY, CDR2 SYGVKD, per germline. With V trimmed by 0 bases and J by 0 bases, 9 bases remained unmatched. This CDR3 comprises 18 residues. The DNA of the CDR3 is TGTGCCATCAGTGAGTCTAGTAGCGGGCGACCTAGCACAGATACGCAGTATTTT. This gives the protein CAISESSSGRPSTDTQYF.

V and J are TRBV23-1 and TRBJ2-7; D is perhaps TRBD1 (5 bases). TRBV23-1 is an ORF for which the function is uncertain. The V gene lost 7 bases and the J gene lost 2 bases, with 18 bases spanning the gap. This CDR3 is built from 15 residues. This CDR3 reads CASIPGIVAPYEQYF. The CDR3 nucleotides are TGCGCCAGCATCCCAGGGATAGTGGCCCCCTACGAGCAGTACTTC.

This chain uses TRBV10-3 with TRBJ1-1; weak D call: TRBD1 (6 bases). V was pared by 6 bases and J by 0 bases, with 14 bases between. This CDR3 has 15 residues. In germline, CDR1 is ENHRY, CDR2 SYGVKD. DNA for the CDR3: TGTGCCATCAGAGGGGGGCTCAAAGTGAACACTGAAGCTTTCTTT. It yields the protein CAIRGGLKVNTEAFF.

This clone was recorded a few times. The chain joins TRBV2 to TRBJ1-6; no clear D gene. CDR1 SNHLY and CDR2 FYNNEI come from the germline V gene. The CDR3 covers 13 residues. V dropped 5 bases and J dropped 10 bases, with 12 bases sitting between them. The CDR3 loop is CASSRGSSSPLHF. CDR3 nucleotide sequence: TGTGCCAGCAGTAGAGGCAGCTCCTCACCCCTCCACTTT.

This chain connects TRBV5-1 to TRBJ2-7; 9 positions agree with TRBD1. The J segment lost 3 bases and the V segment lost 2 bases, leaving 6 bases of the junction unmatched. CDR3 size: 15 residues. From germline, CDR1 is SGHRS and CDR2 YFSETQ. DNA for the CDR3: TGCGCCAGCAGCTTAACGACAGGGGGAGGCTACGAGCAGTACTTC. Translation gives CASSLTTGGGYEQYF. The whole variable domain, remainder taken from reference TRBV5-1 and TRBJ2-7, is KAGVTQTPRYLIKTRGQQVTLSCSPISGHRSVSWYQQTPGQGLQFLFEYFSETQRNKGNFPGRFSGRQFSNSRSEMNVSTLELGDSALYLCASSLTTGGGYEQYFGPGTRLTVT.

V gene TRBV4-2 combines with J gene TRBJ2-2, with 10 bases that match TRBD2. The CDR3 is made up of 15 amino acids. V shed 3 bases and J 9 bases; nucleotides not matched to a gene: 7. In germline, CDR1 is LGHNA, CDR2 YNFKEQ. The CDR3 loop is CASSQSGGAGRELFF. The CDR3 DNA reads TGTGCCAGCAGCCAGAGCGGGGGGGCCGGCAGGGAGCTGTTTTTT.